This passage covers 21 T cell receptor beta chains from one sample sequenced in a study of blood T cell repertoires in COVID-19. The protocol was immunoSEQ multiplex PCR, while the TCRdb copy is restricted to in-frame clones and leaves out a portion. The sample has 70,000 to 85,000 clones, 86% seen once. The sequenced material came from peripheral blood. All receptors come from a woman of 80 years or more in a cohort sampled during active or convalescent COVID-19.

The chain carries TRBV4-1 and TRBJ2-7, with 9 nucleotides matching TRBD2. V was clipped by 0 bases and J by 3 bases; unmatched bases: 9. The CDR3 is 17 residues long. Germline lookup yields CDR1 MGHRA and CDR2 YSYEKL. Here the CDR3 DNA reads TGCGCCAGCAGCCAAGATTCCAGCATGACTAGCGGCTACGAGCAGTACTTC. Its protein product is CASSQDSSMTSGYEQYF.

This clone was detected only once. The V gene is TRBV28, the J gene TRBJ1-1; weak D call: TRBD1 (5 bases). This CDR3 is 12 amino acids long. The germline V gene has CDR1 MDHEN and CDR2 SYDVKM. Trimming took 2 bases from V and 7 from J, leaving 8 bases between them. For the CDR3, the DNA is TGTGCCAGCAGTTTAACAAGGGGTGAAGCTTTCTTT. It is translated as CASSLTRGEAFF.

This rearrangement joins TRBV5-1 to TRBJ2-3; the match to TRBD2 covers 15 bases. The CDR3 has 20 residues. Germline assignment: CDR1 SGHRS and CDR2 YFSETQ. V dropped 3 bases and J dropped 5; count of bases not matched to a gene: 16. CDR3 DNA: TGCGCCAGCAGCTCCGACTCCGGACTAGCGGGAGGGCCGGGTGGAGATACGCAGTATTTT. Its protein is CASSSDSGLAGGPGGDTQYF.

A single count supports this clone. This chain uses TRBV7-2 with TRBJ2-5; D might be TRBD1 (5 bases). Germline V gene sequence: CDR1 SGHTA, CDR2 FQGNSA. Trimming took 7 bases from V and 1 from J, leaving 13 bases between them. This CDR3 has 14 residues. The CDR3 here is CASNPRQGQETQYF. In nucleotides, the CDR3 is TGTGCCAGCAATCCAAGGCAGGGCCAAGAGACCCAGTACTTC.

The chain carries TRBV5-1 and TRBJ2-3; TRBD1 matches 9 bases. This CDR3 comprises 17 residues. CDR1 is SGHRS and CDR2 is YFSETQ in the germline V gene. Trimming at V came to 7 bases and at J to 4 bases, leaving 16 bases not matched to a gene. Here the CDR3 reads CASDSLPGTGPSDTQYF. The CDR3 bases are TGCGCCAGCGACTCACTCCCTGGGACAGGGCCATCAGATACGCAGTATTTT.

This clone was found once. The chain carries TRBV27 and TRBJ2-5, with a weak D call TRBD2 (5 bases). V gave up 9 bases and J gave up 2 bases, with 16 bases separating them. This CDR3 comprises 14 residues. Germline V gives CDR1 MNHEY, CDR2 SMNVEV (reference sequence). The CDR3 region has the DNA TGTGCCAGTGGAAGGGCTAGCAGACAAGAGACCCAGTACTTC. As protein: CASGRASRQETQYF.

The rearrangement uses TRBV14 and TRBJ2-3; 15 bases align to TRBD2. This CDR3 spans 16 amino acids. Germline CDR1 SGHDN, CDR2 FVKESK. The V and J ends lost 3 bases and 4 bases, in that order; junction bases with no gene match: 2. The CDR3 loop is CASSQGLAGGADTQYF. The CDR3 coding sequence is TGTGCCAGCAGCCAGGGACTAGCGGGAGGCGCAGATACGCAGTATTTT.

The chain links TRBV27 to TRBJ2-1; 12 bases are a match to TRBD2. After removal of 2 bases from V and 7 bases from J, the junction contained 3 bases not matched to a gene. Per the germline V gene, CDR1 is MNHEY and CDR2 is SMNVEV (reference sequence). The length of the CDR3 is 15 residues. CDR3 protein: CASSLTLAGGNEQFF. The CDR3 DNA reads TGTGCCAGCAGTTTAACGCTAGCGGGAGGGAATGAGCAGTTCTTC.

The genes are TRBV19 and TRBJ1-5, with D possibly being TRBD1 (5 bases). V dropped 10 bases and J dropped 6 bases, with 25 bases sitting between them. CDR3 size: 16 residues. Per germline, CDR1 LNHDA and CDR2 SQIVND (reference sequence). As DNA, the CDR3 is TGTGCCACCTCATCTACCTGGCAGGGAGGAAGTCAGCCCCAGCATTTT. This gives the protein CATSSTWQGGSQPQHF.

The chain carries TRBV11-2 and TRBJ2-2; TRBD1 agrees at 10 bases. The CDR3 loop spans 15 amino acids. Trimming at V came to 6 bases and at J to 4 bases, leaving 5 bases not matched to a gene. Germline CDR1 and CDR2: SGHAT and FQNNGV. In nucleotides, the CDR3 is TGTGCCAGCAGGGCCGGGACAGGGGCCACCGGGGAGCTGTTTTTT. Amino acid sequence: CASRAGTGATGELFF.

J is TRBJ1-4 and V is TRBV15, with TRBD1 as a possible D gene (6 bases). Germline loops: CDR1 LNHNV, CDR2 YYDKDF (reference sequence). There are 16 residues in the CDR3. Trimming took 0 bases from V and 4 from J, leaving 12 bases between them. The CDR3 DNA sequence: TGTGCCACCAGCAGAGATGGGGGCGGTCGTAATGAAAAACTGTTTTTT. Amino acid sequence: CATSRDGGGRNEKLFF.

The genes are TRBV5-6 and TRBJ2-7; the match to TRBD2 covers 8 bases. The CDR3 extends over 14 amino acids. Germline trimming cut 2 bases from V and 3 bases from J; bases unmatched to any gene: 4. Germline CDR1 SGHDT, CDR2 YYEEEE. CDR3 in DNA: TGTGCCAGCAGCTTCACCGGGACTAGCTACGAGCAGTACTTC. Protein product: CASSFTGTSYEQYF.

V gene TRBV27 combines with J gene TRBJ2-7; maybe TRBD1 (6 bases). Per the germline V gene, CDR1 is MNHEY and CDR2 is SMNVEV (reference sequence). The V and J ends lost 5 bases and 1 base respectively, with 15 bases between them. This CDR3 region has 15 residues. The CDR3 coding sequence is TGTGCCAGCAGTAAGAGACAGGTGAAATCCTACGAGCAGTACTTC. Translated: CASSKRQVKSYEQYF.

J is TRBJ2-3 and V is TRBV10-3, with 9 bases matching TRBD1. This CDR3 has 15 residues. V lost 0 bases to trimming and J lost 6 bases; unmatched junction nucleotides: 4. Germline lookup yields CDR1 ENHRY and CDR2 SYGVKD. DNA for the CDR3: TGTGCCATCAGTGAGTCACAGGGGGCTAGTGATACGCAGTATTTT. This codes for CAISESQGASDTQYF.

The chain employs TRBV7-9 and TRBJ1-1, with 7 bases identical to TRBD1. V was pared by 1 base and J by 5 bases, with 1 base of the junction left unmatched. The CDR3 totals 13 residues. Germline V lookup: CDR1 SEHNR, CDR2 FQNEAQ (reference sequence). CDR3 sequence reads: CASSLDRGTEAFF. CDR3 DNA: TGTGCCAGCAGCTTAGACAGGGGAACTGAAGCTTTCTTT.

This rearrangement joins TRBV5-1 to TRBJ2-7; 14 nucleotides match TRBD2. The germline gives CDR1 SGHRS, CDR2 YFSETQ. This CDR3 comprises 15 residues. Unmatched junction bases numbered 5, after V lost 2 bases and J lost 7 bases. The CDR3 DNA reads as TGCGCCAGCAGCTTAGGACTAGCGGGAGGAGGGGAGCAGTACTTC. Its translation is CASSLGLAGGGEQYF.

DNA for the CDR3: TGTGCCAGTATAGGCGGGGGGCAAAACTATGGCTACACCTTC. Its protein product is CASIGGGQNYGYTF. J is TRBJ1-2 and V is TRBV19; maybe TRBD1 (6 bases). Deletions cut 7 bases from V and 2 bases from J, with 14 bases between. The CDR3 is made up of 14 amino acids. The V gene's germline CDR1 is LNHDA and CDR2 SQIVND (reference sequence). The variable domain in full, with the rest retrieved from reference TRBV19 and TRBJ1-2, is DGGITQSPKYLFRKEGQNVTLSCEQNLNHDAMYWYRQDPGQGLRLIYYSQIVNDFQKGDIAEGYSVSREKKESFPLTVTSAQKNPTAFYLCASIGGGQNYGYTFGSGTRLTVV.

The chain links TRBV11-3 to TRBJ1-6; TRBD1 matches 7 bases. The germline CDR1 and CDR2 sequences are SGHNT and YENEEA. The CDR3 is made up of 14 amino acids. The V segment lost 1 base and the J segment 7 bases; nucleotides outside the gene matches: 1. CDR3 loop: CASSLAGGNSPLHF. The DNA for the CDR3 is TGTGCCAGCAGCTTAGCAGGGGGAAATTCACCCCTCCACTTT.

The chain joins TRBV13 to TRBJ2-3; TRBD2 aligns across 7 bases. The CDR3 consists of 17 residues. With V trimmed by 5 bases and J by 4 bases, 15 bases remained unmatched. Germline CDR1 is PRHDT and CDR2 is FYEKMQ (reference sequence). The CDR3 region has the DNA TGTGCCAGCAGCCGACGGGGTGGGGGAGGGCGAGCAGATACGCAGTATTTT. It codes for CASSRRGGGGRADTQYF.

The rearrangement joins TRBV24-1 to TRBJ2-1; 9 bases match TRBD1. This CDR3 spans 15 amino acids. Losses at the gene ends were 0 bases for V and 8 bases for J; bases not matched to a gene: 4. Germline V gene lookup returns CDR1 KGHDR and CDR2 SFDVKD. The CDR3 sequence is CATSDLTGGSYEQFF. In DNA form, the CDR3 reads TGTGCCACCAGTGATTTGACAGGGGGCAGTTATGAGCAGTTCTTC.

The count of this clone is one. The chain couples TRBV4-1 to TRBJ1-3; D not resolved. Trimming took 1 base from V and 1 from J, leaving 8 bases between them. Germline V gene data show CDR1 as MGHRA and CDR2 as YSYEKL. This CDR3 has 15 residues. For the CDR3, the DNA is TGCGCCAGCAGCCAAGGCGGAACTTCTGGAAACACCATATATTTT. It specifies CASSQGGTSGNTIYF.